A single sample is the source of the 19 T cell receptor beta chains below, sequenced in a study of response to subunit inactivated influenza vaccine. TCRdb called the RT-PCR reads again in MiXCR, with one record for every CDR3 protein. The sample has hundreds of thousands of distinct CDR3 sequences, around 15% seen once. Sequenced material: PBMCs from blood, taken 14 to 15 days before vaccination. These receptors originate from a man aged 45-65 years who received an inactivated influenza vaccine.

The chain couples TRBV7-2 to TRBJ2-7, with D possibly TRBD2 on 6 matching bases. Trimming stripped 1 base from V and 3 bases from J, with 10 bases between. In germline, CDR1 is SGHTA, CDR2 FQGNSA. This CDR3 has 14 residues. DNA for the CDR3: TGTGCCAGCAGCTTAGGAGGGACTTTCTACGAGCAGTACTTC. Its protein is CASSLGGTFYEQYF.

In this sample, this clonotype turned up a few times. This sequence joins TRBV12-3 or TRBV12-4 and TRBJ2-3; TRBD1 matches at 10 bases. The CDR3 has 15 residues. V lost 3 bases, J lost 3 bases, and 3 bases stayed unmatched. This chain's CDR3 is CASSLGQGWTDTQYF. The DNA of the CDR3 is TGTGCCAGCAGTTTGGGACAGGGGTGGACAGATACGCAGTATTTT.

This clonotype was counted at least ten times. The chain combines TRBV6-5 with TRBJ1-2; no clear D gene. The germline CDR1 and CDR2 sequences are MNHEY and SVGAGI. This CDR3 spans 15 amino acids. The ends were cut back, 3 bases at V and 1 base at J, with 12 bases in the middle. CDR3 in DNA: TGTGCCAGCAGTTATTACAGTAGTGGTAACTATGGCTACACCTTC. Its protein product is CASSYYSSGNYGYTF.

V is TRBV10-3 and J is TRBJ1-2, with 9 bases aligning to TRBD1. With V trimmed by 2 bases and J by 8 bases, 3 bases remained unmatched. Germline CDR1 reads ENHRY; CDR2 reads SYGVKD. The CDR3 sequence is 13 residues long. CDR3 bases: TGTGCCATCAGTGAGGGACAGGGGTCCGGCTACACCTTC. The encoded protein is CAISEGQGSGYTF.

This chain joins TRBV6-2 or TRBV6-3 and TRBJ1-1; TRBD1 agrees at 8 bases. This CDR3 is 13 amino acids long. With 1 base clipped from V and 10 bases from J, the junction kept 5 bases outside the gene matches. CDR1 is MNHEY and CDR2 is SVGEGT in the germline V gene. CDR3 sequence reads: CASSYYRGMGAFF. The CDR3 DNA is TGTGCCAGCAGTTACTACAGGGGGATGGGAGCTTTCTTT.

The CDR3 DNA reads TGTGCCAGCAGCTTGGGGGACAACTCCTATAATTCACCCCTCCACTTT. It specifies CASSLGDNSYNSPLHF. The chain uses TRBV7-6 and TRBJ1-6, with D tentatively TRBD1 (6 bases). Germline V CDR1 and CDR2: SGHVS, FNYEAQ. The CDR3 totals 16 residues. The ends were cut back, 3 bases at V and 0 bases at J, with 9 bases in the middle.

The chain couples TRBV6-2 or TRBV6-3 to TRBJ2-3, with 9 bases aligning to TRBD2. The germline CDR1 and CDR2 sequences are MNHEY and SVGEGT. This CDR3 spans 18 amino acids. Losses at the gene ends were 7 bases for V and 2 bases for J; bases not matched to a gene: 16. CDR3 nucleotides: TGTGCCAGCAATGGGGGTCTAGCGGGAACTCGTCCCACAGATACGCAGTATTTT. Its protein is CASNGGLAGTRPTDTQYF.

On this clonotype itself: One junction end disagrees with the germline gene, perhaps due to a read error. This chain links TRBV12-3 or TRBV12-4 with TRBJ1-5; perhaps TRBD1 as D (5 bases). CDR3 length: 14 amino acids. In DNA form, the CDR3 reads TGTGCCAGCAGTTTCCAAGGGGCTGGTCAGCACCAGCATTTT. Protein sequence: CASSFQGAGQHQHF.

This clonotype was seen more than once but under ten times. V is TRBV7-2 and J is TRBJ1-1; 8 bases line up with TRBD1. Germline-derived CDR1 and CDR2 are SGHTA and FQGNSA. The V and J ends lost 0 bases and 11 bases, in that order; junction bases with no gene match: 11. This CDR3 spans 15 amino acids. CDR3 residues: CASSLAPGTGSDAFF. In DNA, the CDR3 is TGTGCCAGCAGCTTAGCGCCGGGGACAGGCTCCGACGCTTTCTTT.

This clonotype was counted between two and nine times. J is TRBJ1-4 and V is TRBV7-9, with 7 bases lining up with TRBD1. The germline V gene encodes CDR1 SEHNR and CDR2 FQNEAQ (reference sequence). Unmatched junction bases numbered 7, after V lost 5 bases and J lost 7 bases. The CDR3 totals 14 residues. The CDR3 sequence is CASSNKTGIEKLFF. The CDR3 nucleotides are TGTGCCAGCAGCAACAAGACAGGGATTGAAAAACTGTTTTTT.

The rearrangement joins TRBV3-1 to TRBJ2-3; 11 bases match TRBD2. The germline V gene encodes CDR1 LGHDT and CDR2 YNNKEL (reference sequence). This CDR3 comprises 17 residues. Unmatched junction bases numbered 8, after V lost 4 bases and J lost 2 bases. CDR3 sequence (DNA): TGTGCCAGCAGCCTCTACTTAGCGGGAGGGAACACAGATACGCAGTATTTT. Amino acids: CASSLYLAGGNTDTQYF.

The chain carries TRBV6-5 and TRBJ1-5, with a tentative D call TRBD1 (5 bases). V gave up 4 bases and J gave up 2 bases, with 15 bases separating them. CDR3 size: 16 residues. Germline V gene sequence: CDR1 MNHEY, CDR2 SVGAGI. CDR3 sequence (DNA): TGTGCCAGCAGTTCCCGGGGGGGGATGGGCAATCAGCCCCAGCATTTT. It yields the protein CASSSRGGMGNQPQHF.

The chain links TRBV12-3 or TRBV12-4 to TRBJ1-4; the D is unclear. The CDR3 spans 13 residues. Deletions cut 3 bases from V and 4 bases from J, with 6 bases between. The CDR3 DNA follows: TGTGCCAGCAGTTTTAGGAGTAATGAAAAACTGTTTTTT. This codes for CASSFRSNEKLFF.

This clonotype was seen repeatedly, ten times or more. V is TRBV15 and J is TRBJ2-1; D is unclear. CDR1 is LNHNV and CDR2 is YYDKDF in the germline V gene (reference sequence). V was cut by 0 bases and J by 11 bases, with 8 bases left in between. The CDR3 is made up of 12 amino acids. CDR3 amino acids: CATSRDRRQQFF. The CDR3 region has the DNA TGTGCCACCAGCAGAGATCGACGGCAGCAGTTCTTC.

The V call is TRBV12-3 or TRBV12-4, the J call TRBJ2-2; D gene ambiguous. The CDR3 sequence is 14 residues long. Trimming took off 6 bases at V and 4 bases at J, with 12 bases between the two ends. As DNA, the CDR3 is TGTGCCAGCAGGTCCGATCTGGGCACCGGGGAGCTGTTTTTT. It specifies CASRSDLGTGELFF.

There are a few counts of this clonotype. The CDR3 region is CASSLVAQGDSPLHF. Written as DNA, the CDR3 is TGTGCCAGCAGCTTGGTTGCACAGGGGGATTCACCCCTCCACTTT. V gene TRBV5-5 combines with J gene TRBJ1-6, with 8 positions matching TRBD1. This CDR3 contains 15 residues. The V gene's germline CDR1 is SGHKS and CDR2 YYEKEE (reference sequence). Losses at the gene ends were 0 bases for V and 8 bases for J; bases not matched to a gene: 4.

This clonotype was observed a handful of times. Since a much larger clone is just one base distant, this may be a read error. The chain links TRBV5-1 to TRBJ2-3; TRBD1 is a possible D gene (5 bases). Trimming stripped 3 bases from V and 1 base from J, with 9 bases between. The CDR3 is 14 amino acids. In germline, CDR1 is SGHRS, CDR2 YFSETQ. CDR3 protein: CASSSIGGTDTQYF. CDR3 DNA: TGCGCCAGCAGCTCTATAGGGGGCACAGATACGCAGTATTTT.

CDR3 loop: CASSYTELSYEQYF. The CDR3 nucleotides read TGTGCCAGCAGTTACACGGAGCTCTCCTACGAGCAGTACTTC. The chain carries TRBV6-2 or TRBV6-3 and TRBJ2-7; D unclear. Germline V CDR1 and CDR2: MNHEY, SVGEGT. This CDR3 has 14 residues. Between the trimmed V and J ends, which lost 2 bases and 0 bases, there was a span of 8 bases.

This clonotype has more than one count but fewer than ten. The gene calls are TRBV30 and TRBJ2-3; D might be TRBD2 (6 bases). CDR1 is GTSNPN, CDR2 SVGIG, per germline (reference sequence). Trimming took off 6 bases at V and 3 bases at J, with 10 bases between the two ends. CDR3 length: 12 residues. Here the CDR3 reads CACRGATDTQYF. The CDR3, as DNA: TGTGCCTGTCGCGGGGCAACAGATACGCAGTATTTT.